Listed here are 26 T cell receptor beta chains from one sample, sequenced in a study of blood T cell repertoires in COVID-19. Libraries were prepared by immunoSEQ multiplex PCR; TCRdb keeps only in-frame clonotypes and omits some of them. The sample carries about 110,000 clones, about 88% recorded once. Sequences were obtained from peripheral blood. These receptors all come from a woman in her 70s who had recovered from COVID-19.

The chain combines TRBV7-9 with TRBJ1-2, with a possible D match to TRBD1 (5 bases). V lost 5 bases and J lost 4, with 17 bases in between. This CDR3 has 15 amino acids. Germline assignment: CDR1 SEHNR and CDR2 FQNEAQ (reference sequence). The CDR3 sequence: CASSNPTKGIYGYTF. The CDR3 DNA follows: TGTGCCAGCAGCAACCCAACGAAGGGGATCTATGGCTACACCTTC.

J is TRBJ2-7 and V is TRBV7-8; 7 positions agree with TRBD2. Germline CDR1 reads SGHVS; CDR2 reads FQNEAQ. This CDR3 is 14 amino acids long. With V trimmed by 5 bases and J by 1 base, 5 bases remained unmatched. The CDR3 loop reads CASSTHGGSYEQYF. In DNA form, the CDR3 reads TGTGCCAGCAGCACCCACGGGGGGTCCTACGAGCAGTACTTC.

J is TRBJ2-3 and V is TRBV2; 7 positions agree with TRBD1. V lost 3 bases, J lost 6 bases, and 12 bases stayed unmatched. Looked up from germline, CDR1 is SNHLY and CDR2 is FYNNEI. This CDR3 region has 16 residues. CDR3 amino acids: CASSDGDRVDSDTQYF. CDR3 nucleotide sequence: TGTGCCAGCAGTGATGGAGACAGGGTGGATTCGGATACGCAGTATTTT.

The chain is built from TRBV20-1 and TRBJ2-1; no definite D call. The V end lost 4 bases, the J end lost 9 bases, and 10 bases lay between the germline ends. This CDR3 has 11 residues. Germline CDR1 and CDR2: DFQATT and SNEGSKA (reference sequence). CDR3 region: CSANRETEQFF. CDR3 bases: TGCAGTGCTAATAGAGAAACTGAGCAGTTCTTC.

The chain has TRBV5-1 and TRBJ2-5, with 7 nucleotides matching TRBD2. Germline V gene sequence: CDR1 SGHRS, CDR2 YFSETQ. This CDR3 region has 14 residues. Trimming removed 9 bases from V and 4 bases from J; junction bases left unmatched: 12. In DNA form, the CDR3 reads TGCGCCACCCGAACGGGAGGTTGGGCAGAGACCCAGTACTTC. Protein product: CATRTGGWAETQYF.

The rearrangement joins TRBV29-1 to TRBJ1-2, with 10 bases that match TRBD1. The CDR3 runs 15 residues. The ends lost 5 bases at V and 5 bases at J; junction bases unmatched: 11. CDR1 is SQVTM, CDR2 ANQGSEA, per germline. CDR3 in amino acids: CSVRGRTGGQYGYTF. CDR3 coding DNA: TGCAGCGTTCGGGGACGGACAGGGGGGCAATATGGCTACACCTTC.

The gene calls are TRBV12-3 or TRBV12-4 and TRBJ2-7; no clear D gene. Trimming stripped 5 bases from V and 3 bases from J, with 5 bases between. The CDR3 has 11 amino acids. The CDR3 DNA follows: TGTGCCAGCAGTCCAAACTACGAGCAGTACTTC. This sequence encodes CASSPNYEQYF.

The CDR3 reads CASSVQGNTEAFF. In DNA, the CDR3 is TGTGCCAGCAGCGTACAGGGGAACACTGAAGCTTTCTTT. The V gene is TRBV7-3, the J gene TRBJ1-1; a possible D gene is TRBD1 (6 bases). Trimming cost V 5 bases and J 1 base, with 8 bases left between them. This CDR3 comprises 13 residues. CDR1 is SGHTA, CDR2 FQGTGA, per germline.

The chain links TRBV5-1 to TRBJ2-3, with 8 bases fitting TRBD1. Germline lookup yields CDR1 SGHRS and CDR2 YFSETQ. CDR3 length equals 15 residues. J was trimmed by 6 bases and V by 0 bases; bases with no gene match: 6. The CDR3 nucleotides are TGCGCCAGCAGCTTGGAGGACAGGGTCTCGGATACGCAGTATTTT. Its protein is CASSLEDRVSDTQYF.

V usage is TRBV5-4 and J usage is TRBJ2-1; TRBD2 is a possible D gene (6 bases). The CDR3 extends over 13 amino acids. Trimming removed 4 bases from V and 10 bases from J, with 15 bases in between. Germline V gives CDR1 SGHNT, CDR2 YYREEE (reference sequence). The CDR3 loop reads CASSPRAGWEQFF. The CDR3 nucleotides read TGTGCCAGCAGCCCTCGGGCGGGGTGGGAGCAGTTCTTC.

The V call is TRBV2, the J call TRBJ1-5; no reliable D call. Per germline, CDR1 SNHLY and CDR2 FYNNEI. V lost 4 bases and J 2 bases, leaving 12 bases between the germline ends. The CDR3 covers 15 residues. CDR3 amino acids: CASSGERRGNQPQHF. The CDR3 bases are TGTGCCAGCAGTGGGGAGAGGAGGGGCAATCAGCCCCAGCATTTT.

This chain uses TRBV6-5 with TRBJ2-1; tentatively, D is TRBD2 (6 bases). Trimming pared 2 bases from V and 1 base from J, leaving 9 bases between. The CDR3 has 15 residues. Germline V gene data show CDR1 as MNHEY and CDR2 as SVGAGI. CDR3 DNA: TGTGCCAGCAGTTACGCGAGCGGGTCCTACAATGAGCAGTTCTTC. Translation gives CASSYASGSYNEQFF.

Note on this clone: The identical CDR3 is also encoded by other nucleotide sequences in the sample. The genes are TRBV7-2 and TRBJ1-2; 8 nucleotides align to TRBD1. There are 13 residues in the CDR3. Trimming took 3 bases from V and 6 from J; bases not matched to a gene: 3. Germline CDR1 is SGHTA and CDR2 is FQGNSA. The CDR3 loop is CASSFRQGHGYTF. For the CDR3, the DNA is TGTGCCAGCAGCTTCCGACAGGGGCATGGCTACACCTTC.

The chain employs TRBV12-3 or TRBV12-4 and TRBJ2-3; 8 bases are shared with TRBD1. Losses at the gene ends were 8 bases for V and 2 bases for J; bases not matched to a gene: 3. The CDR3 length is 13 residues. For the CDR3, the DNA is TGTGCCAGCCGGACAGGGAACACAGATACGCAGTATTTT. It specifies CASRTGNTDTQYF.

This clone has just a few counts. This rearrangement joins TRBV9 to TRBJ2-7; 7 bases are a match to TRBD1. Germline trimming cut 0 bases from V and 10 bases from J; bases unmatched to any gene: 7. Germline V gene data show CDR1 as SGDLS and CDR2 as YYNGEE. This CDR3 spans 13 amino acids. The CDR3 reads CASSVEGARAQYF. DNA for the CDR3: TGTGCCAGCAGCGTAGAGGGGGCGAGGGCTCAGTACTTC.

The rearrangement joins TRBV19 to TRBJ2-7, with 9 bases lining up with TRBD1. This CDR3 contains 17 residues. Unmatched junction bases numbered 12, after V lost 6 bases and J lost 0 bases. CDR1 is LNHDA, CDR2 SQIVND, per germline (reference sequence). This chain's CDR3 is CASSRWRGQGGSYEQYF. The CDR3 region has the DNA TGTGCCAGTAGCCGCTGGAGGGGACAGGGAGGCTCCTACGAGCAGTACTTC.

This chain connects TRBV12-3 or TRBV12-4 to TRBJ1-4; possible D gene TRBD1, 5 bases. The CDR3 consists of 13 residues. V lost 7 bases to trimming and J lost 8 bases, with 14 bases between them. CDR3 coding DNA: TGTGCCAGCACCTTGGGGCAGCTCGAAAAACTGTTTTTT. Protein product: CASTLGQLEKLFF.

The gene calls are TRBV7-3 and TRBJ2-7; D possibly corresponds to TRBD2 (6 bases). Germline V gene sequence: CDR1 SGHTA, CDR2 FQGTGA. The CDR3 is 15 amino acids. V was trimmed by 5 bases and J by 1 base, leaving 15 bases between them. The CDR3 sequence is CASSIKRGKSYEQYF. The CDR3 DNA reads TGTGCCAGCAGCATCAAGCGCGGGAAGTCCTACGAGCAGTACTTC.

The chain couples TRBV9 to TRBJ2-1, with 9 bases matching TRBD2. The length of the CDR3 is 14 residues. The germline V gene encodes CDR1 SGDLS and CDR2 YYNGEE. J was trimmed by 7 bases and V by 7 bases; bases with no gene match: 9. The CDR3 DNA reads TGTGCCAGCGCCCCCGGGACTAGCTGGAATGAGCAGTTCTTC. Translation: CASAPGTSWNEQFF.

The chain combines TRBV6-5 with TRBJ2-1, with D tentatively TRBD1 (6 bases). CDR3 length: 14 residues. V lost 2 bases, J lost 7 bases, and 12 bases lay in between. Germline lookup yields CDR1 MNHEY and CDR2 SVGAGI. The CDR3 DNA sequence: TGTGCCAGCAGTTACGGCAGGGGATTAAATGAGCAGTTCTTC. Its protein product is CASSYGRGLNEQFF.

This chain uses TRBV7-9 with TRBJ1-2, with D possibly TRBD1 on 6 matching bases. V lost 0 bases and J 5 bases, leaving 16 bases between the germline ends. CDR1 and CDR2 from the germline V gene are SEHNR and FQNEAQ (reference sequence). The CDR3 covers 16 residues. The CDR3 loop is CASSLAMWEGTYGYTF. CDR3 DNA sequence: TGTGCCAGCAGCTTAGCGATGTGGGAAGGGACATATGGCTACACCTTC.

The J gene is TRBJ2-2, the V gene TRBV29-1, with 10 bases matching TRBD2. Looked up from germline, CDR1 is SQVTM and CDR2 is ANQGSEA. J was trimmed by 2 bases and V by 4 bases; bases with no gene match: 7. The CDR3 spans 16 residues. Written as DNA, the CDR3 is TGCAGCGTTGCGGTGTCTAGCGGGAGTAACACCGGGGAGCTGTTTTTT. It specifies CSVAVSSGSNTGELFF.

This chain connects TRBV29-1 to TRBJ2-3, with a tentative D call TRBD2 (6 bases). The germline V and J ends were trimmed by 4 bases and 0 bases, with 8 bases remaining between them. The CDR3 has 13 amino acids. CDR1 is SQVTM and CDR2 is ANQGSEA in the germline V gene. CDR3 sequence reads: CSVGGVSTDTQYF. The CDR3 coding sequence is TGCAGCGTTGGCGGGGTTAGCACAGATACGCAGTATTTT.

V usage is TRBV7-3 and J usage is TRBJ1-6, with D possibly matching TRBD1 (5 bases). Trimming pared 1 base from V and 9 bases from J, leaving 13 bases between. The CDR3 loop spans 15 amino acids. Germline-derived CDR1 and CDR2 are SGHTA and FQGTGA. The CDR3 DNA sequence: TGTGCCAGCAGCTTAAGGCGGCAGGGCGGTTCACCCCTCCACTTT. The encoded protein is CASSLRRQGGSPLHF.

For the CDR3, the DNA is TGTGCCACCAGTGATTGGGGCGGACTAGCGGGGGCCACAGATACGCAGTATTTT. It encodes CATSDWGGLAGATDTQYF. The chain has TRBV24-1 and TRBJ2-3, with TRBD2 matching over 13 bases. After removal of 2 bases from V and 2 bases from J, the junction contained 6 bases not matched to a gene. The CDR3 totals 18 residues. The germline V gene encodes CDR1 KGHDR and CDR2 SFDVKD.

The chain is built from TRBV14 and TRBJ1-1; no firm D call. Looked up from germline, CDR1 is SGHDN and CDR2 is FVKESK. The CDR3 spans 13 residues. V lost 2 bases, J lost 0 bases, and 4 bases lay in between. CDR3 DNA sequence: TGTGCCAGCAGCCAATCATTGAACACTGAAGCTTTCTTT. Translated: CASSQSLNTEAFF.